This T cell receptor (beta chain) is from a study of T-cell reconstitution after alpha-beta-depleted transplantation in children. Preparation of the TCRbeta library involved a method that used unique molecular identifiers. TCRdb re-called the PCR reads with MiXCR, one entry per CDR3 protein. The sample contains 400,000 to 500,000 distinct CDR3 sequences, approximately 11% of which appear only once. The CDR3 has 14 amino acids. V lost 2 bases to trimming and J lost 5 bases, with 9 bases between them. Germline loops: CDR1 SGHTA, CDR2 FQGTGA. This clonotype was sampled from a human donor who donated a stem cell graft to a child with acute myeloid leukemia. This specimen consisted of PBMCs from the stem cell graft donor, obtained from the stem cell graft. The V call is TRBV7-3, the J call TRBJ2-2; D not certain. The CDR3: CASSLLWGTGELFF. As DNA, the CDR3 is TGTGCCAGCAGCTTACTTTGGGGAACCGGGGAGCTGTTTTTT.